This T cell receptor (beta chain) was identified during a study of T-cell reconstitution after alpha-beta-depleted transplantation in children. Whole-study findings and limits: Reportedly, alpha-beta T cells present about two months post-transplant originated from several hundred expanded clones of graft origin. Newly produced T cells mostly provided counts and TCRbeta diversity after one year, as hyperexpanded clones declined. Where some patients showed high TCRbeta diversity at day 60, it came from recipient T cells and thymic progenitors that had survived.

Unmatched junction bases numbered 9, after V lost 5 bases and J lost 0 bases. The CDR3 runs 18 residues. This clonotype was seen a handful of times. Its antigen is undetermined. A TCRbeta library incorporating unique molecular identifiers was prepared. TCRdb itself ran the PCR reads through MiXCR, one entry per CDR3 protein. Here the sample spans around 440,000 distinct CDR3 sequences, under 20% being singletons. This chain uses TRBV12-3 or TRBV12-4 with TRBJ2-6, with TRBD1 matching 8 bases. Sequencing was performed on PBMCs, mostly from graft donor cells, taken 360 days after TCRalphabeta/CD19-depleted stem cell transplant. This receptor was identified in a boy under two years old who had a stem cell transplant for Wiskott-Aldrich syndrome, so the T cells may come from the graft donor. CDR3 nucleotide sequence: TGTGCCAGCAGTCCCCGGACAGGGAAATACTCTGGGGCCAACGTCCTGACTTTC. The encoded protein is CASSPRTGKYSGANVLTF.